The clone carrying this T cell receptor (beta chain) was observed at least ten times. The antigen is undetermined. Read coverage stops 3 residues before the CDR3 terminus; the germline J gene supplies the remainder. Profiling relied on immunoSEQ multiplex PCR, and the TCRdb table lists in-frame clones only, not all of them. The table lists about 34,000 clones, no singletons, with approximately 30% in the top ten. This entry comes from a study of T cell clonality in common variable immunodeficiency. Trimming stripped 3 bases from V and 8 bases from J, with 17 bases between. The germline V gene has CDR1 SEHNR and CDR2 FQNEAQ (reference sequence). The CDR3 covers 15 residues. Study-wide points: CVID subjects shared fewer TCRbeta clones than healthy controls did. CVID subjects showed higher TCRbeta clonality than healthy controls. Reportedly, TCR beta sequences from common variable immunodeficiency showed fewer deletions and N-nucleotide insertions.

The sample consisted of peripheral blood mononuclear cells. The receptor was isolated from a human donor with common variable immunodeficiency. The chain has TRBV7-9 and TRBJ2-1; D perhaps matches TRBD2 (5 bases). CDR3 DNA (partial): TGTGCCAGCAGCTTTGACCGGGGTAGTCGTGATGAG. Translation gives CASSFDRGSRDE. The full-length CDR3 reads as CASSFDRGSRDEQFF. The complete variable domain, with remaining parts taken from reference TRBV7-9 and TRBJ2-1, reads DTGVSQNPRHKITKRGQNVTFRCDPISEHNRLYWYRQTLGQGPEFLTYFQNEAQLEKSRLLSDRFSAERPKGSFSTLEIQRTEQGDSAMYLCASSFDRGSRDEQFFGPGTRLTVL.